These 15 T cell receptor beta chains came from one sample sequenced in a study of T cell repertoires in cytomegalovirus infection. TCRdb reprocessed the reads with MiXCR, giving one entry per CDR3 protein. This repertoire shows hundreds of thousands of distinct CDR3 sequences, approximately 33% found once; its top ten account for approximately 18%. No antigen has been assigned to these receptors. Sequencing was performed on cultured PBMCs, taken from culture after CMV antigen stimulation. These receptors originate from a human donor in good health (CMV status not recorded). Some clones in this sample may be carry-over from other donors' samples.

V and J are TRBV7-6 and TRBJ1-5, with a weak D call TRBD1 (6 bases). The germline gives CDR1 SGHVS, CDR2 FNYEAQ. There are 16 residues in the CDR3. With 5 bases removed from V and 1 base from J, the gap between germline ends came to 15 bases. The CDR3 DNA reads TGTGCCAGCAGCCCCGAACAGGGTATGAGCAATCAGCCCCAGCATTTT. This encodes CASSPEQGMSNQPQHF.

This clonotype has at least ten counts. This rearrangement joins TRBV7-2 to TRBJ2-7; D unresolved. The CDR3 spans 11 residues. The germline V gene has CDR1 SGHTA and CDR2 FQGNSA. Trimming cost V 3 bases and J 6 bases, with 6 bases left between them. For the CDR3, the DNA is TGTGCCAGCAGCTTCTACCTCGAGCAGTACTTC. Encoded protein: CASSFYLEQYF. Supplemented by reference TRBV7-2 and TRBJ2-7, the full variable domain reads GAGVSQSPSNKVTEKGKDVELRCDPISGHTALYWYRQSLGQGLEFLIYFQGNSAPDKSGLPSDRFSAERTGGSVSTLTIQRTQQEDSAVYLCASSFYLEQYFGPGTRLTVT.

V and J are TRBV7-8 and TRBJ2-3, with 7 bases aligning to TRBD1. Losses at the gene ends were 4 bases for V and 2 bases for J; bases not matched to a gene: 12. The CDR3 has 17 amino acids. Germline V gives CDR1 SGHVS, CDR2 FQNEAQ. CDR3 nucleotide sequence: TGTGCCAGCAGCTACACAGGGACAGAACCTTCCACAGATACGCAGTATTTT. Residues: CASSYTGTEPSTDTQYF.

This chain joins TRBV7-8 and TRBJ2-7, with TRBD2 matching 11 bases. Per the germline V gene, CDR1 is SGHVS and CDR2 is FQNEAQ. The CDR3 loop spans 16 amino acids. J lost 2 bases, V lost 2 bases, and 5 bases had no gene match. The chain's CDR3 is CASSLFPSGGTYEQYF. The CDR3 bases are TGTGCCAGCAGCTTATTTCCTAGCGGGGGGACCTACGAGCAGTACTTC.

The V and J genes are TRBV6-1 and TRBJ1-4, with D perhaps matching TRBD1 (5 bases). This CDR3 contains 15 residues. Trimming stripped 2 bases from V and 7 bases from J, with 14 bases between. Germline V gives CDR1 MNHNS, CDR2 SASEGT. The CDR3 DNA reads TGTGCCAGCAGTGAACTTGCAGGGATGGCTGAAAAACTGTTTTTT. Translated, it gives CASSELAGMAEKLFF.

The V gene is TRBV7-9, the J gene TRBJ2-7; 8 nucleotides line up with TRBD1. Germline CDR1 is SEHNR and CDR2 is FQNEAQ (reference sequence). Trimming cost V 5 bases and J 1 base; bases outside gene matches: 10. The CDR3 extends over 16 amino acids. CDR3 in amino acids: CASSTLSGTGSYEQYF. CDR3 nucleotides: TGTGCCAGCAGCACTTTGTCTGGGACAGGTTCCTACGAGCAGTACTTC.

The chain has TRBV5-4 and TRBJ1-6; 10 positions agree with TRBD1. V was clipped by 5 bases and J by 6 bases; unmatched bases: 8. Germline V gene data show CDR1 as SGHNT and CDR2 as YYREEE (reference sequence). CDR3 size: 16 residues. The CDR3 loop is CASSPGRTGGNSPLHF. The CDR3 nucleotides read TGTGCCAGCAGTCCCGGGCGGACAGGGGGTAATTCACCCCTCCACTTT.

V is TRBV5-4 and J is TRBJ2-3, with 8 bases lining up with TRBD1. The CDR3 contains 16 residues. Per germline, CDR1 SGHNT and CDR2 YYREEE (reference sequence). With V trimmed by 0 bases and J by 0 bases, 3 bases remained unmatched. CDR3: CASSLAGGSSTDTQYF. DNA of the CDR3: TGTGCCAGCAGCTTGGCAGGGGGCTCCAGCACAGATACGCAGTATTTT.

There are a few counts of this clonotype. The V call is TRBV6-2 or TRBV6-3, the J call TRBJ2-2; TRBD2 is a possible D gene (6 bases). With 7 bases removed from V and 5 bases from J, the gap between germline ends came to 17 bases. This CDR3 contains 15 residues. Germline CDR1 reads MNHEY; CDR2 reads SVGEGT. CDR3 amino acids: CASNPRGGTTGELFF. CDR3 in DNA: TGTGCCAGCAACCCACGCGGAGGGACTACCGGGGAGCTGTTTTTT.

This chain connects TRBV7-2 to TRBJ1-5; possibly TRBD1 for D (5 bases). This CDR3 contains 14 residues. Germline loops: CDR1 SGHTA, CDR2 FQGNSA. The V and J ends lost 5 bases and 6 bases respectively, with 14 bases between them. The CDR3 DNA reads as TGTGCCAGCAGCCCAAGGCGGGGGTTTCAGCCCCAGCATTTT. It codes for CASSPRRGFQPQHF.

This clonotype was seen many times. V and J are TRBV7-2 and TRBJ1-3; D is unclear. Germline V CDR1 and CDR2: SGHTA, FQGNSA. V lost 2 bases and J lost 4, with 9 bases in between. The CDR3 runs to 14 residues. The CDR3 is CASSLLGKGNTIYF. CDR3 coding DNA: TGTGCCAGCAGCTTACTGGGGAAGGGAAACACCATATATTTT.

In its sample, this clonotype was seen a few times. V and J are TRBV6-1 and TRBJ2-7; 11 bases match TRBD1. The germline gives CDR1 MNHNS, CDR2 SASEGT. The V gene end was trimmed by 8 bases and the J gene end by 9 bases; junction bases not matched to a gene: 3. This CDR3 region has 11 residues. CDR3 bases: TGTGCCAGCGGGACAGGGGGGTGGCAGTACTTC. Its translation is CASGTGGWQYF.

The chain has TRBV28 and TRBJ2-3; D gene unclear. Germline CDR1 is MDHEN and CDR2 is SYDVKM. CDR3 length equals 14 residues. Between the trimmed V and J ends, which lost 5 bases and 4 bases, there was a span of 13 bases. The CDR3: CASSRVAAADTQYF. Written as DNA, the CDR3 is TGTGCCAGCAGTCGTGTCGCGGCGGCAGATACGCAGTATTTT.

The chain combines TRBV11-2 with TRBJ2-1, with D unclear. CDR1 is SGHAT, CDR2 FQNNGV, per germline. With 1 base removed from V and 5 bases from J, the gap between germline ends came to 12 bases. This CDR3 region has 15 residues. CDR3 coding DNA: TGTGCCAGCAGCTTAGTAAGGGTAGGAAACAATGAGCAGTTCTTC. Translated: CASSLVRVGNNEQFF.

This clonotype occurred a few times. The V and J genes are TRBV12-3 or TRBV12-4 and TRBJ2-7; weak D call: TRBD2 (6 bases). The ends were cut back, 4 bases at V and 7 bases at J, with 17 bases in the middle. CDR3 length: 14 residues. CDR3 DNA: TGTGCCAGCAGTTCTCGGGGTTCGGGGGTAGAGCAGTACTTC. This sequence encodes CASSSRGSGVEQYF.